Below, 10 T cell receptor beta chains from the same sample are listed, as sequenced in a study of blood T cell repertoires in COVID-19. Sequencing was performed with immunoSEQ multiplex PCR; in TCRdb, only in-frame clones are kept and a portion is missing. The sample includes 70,000 or so clones, 86% of them seen just once. Sequencing was done on a sample of peripheral blood. The receptors come from a man between 25 and 39 years old with acute or convalescent COVID-19.

The rearrangement uses TRBV6-5 and TRBJ2-1, with TRBD2 matching 8 bases. Trimming cost V 0 bases and J 8 bases; bases outside gene matches: 6. The CDR3 runs 15 residues. Germline CDR1 is MNHEY and CDR2 is SVGAGI. The CDR3 nucleotides are TGTGCCAGCAGTTACTCAGGACTAGCAGGTCATGAGCAGTTCTTC. Translated: CASSYSGLAGHEQFF.

This chain links TRBV7-9 with TRBJ1-6; possible D gene TRBD1, 6 bases. Trimming left V 4 bases short and J 7 bases short, with 11 bases between. Germline V gives CDR1 SEHNR, CDR2 FQNEAQ (reference sequence). The CDR3 extends over 14 amino acids. CDR3 amino acids: CASSSGTFNSPLHF. For the CDR3, the DNA is TGTGCCAGCAGCTCTGGGACATTCAATTCACCCCTCCACTTT.

The rearrangement links TRBV18 to TRBJ1-5, with D tentatively TRBD1 (6 bases). Germline V gives CDR1 KGHSH, CDR2 LQKENI. This CDR3 is 15 amino acids long. The V gene lost 3 bases and the J gene lost 3 bases, with 12 bases spanning the gap. CDR3 sequence reads: CASSPSTGLNQPQHF. The DNA of the CDR3 is TGTGCCAGCTCACCTTCGACAGGACTCAATCAGCCCCAGCATTTT.

This sequence joins TRBV6-2 or TRBV6-3 and TRBJ1-2; 8 nucleotides agree with TRBD1. The CDR3 contains 13 residues. Per the germline V gene, CDR1 is MNHEY and CDR2 is SVGEGT. After removal of 6 bases from V and 8 bases from J, the junction contained 8 bases not matched to a gene. In nucleotides, the CDR3 is TGTGCCAGCAGCTCCCTTCAGGGGGCAGGCTACACCTTC. Protein sequence: CASSSLQGAGYTF.

About this clone itself: At one end, the junction sequence differs from germline, possibly due to a read error. The J gene is TRBJ2-7, the V gene TRBV12-3 or TRBV12-4; 8 nucleotides agree with TRBD1. The CDR3 sequence is 12 residues long. The CDR3 region is CASSSGTGQGVF. The CDR3, as DNA: TGTGCCAGCAGTTCCGGGACAGGCCAAGGAGTTTTC.

The chain recombines TRBV5-4 with TRBJ2-5; possible D gene TRBD2, 6 bases. The CDR3 is 13 amino acids. CDR1 and CDR2 from the germline V gene are SGHNT and YYREEE (reference sequence). The germline V and J ends were trimmed by 4 bases and 4 bases, with 11 bases remaining between them. CDR3 nucleotide sequence: TGTGCCAGCAGCCAGGAGGGGCGAGAGACCCAGTACTTC. Amino acids: CASSQEGRETQYF. The full variable domain, in which reference TRBV5-4 and TRBJ2-5 provide the parts outside the CDR3, is ETGVTQSPTHLIKTRGQQVTLRCSSQSGHNTVSWYQQALGQGPQFIFQYYREEENGRGNFPPRFSGLQFPNYSSELNVNALELDDSALYLCASSQEGRETQYFGPGTRLLVL.

The genes are TRBV7-2 and TRBJ1-1; TRBD1 aligns across 7 bases. The CDR3 runs to 15 residues. Germline values: CDR1 SGHTA, CDR2 FQGNSA. Losses at the gene ends were 5 bases for V and 4 bases for J; bases not matched to a gene: 10. The CDR3 DNA reads as TGTGCCAGCAGCACGTCACAGGGGCTGGGCACTGAAGCTTTCTTT. Encoded protein: CASSTSQGLGTEAFF.

This clone was seen a few times. This chain uses TRBV7-9 with TRBJ2-1; D gene unclear. CDR1 is SEHNR and CDR2 is FQNEAQ in the germline V gene (reference sequence). Trimming stripped 2 bases from V and 9 bases from J, with 14 bases between. The CDR3 runs 14 residues. CDR3 amino acids: CASSLLAESTEQFF. The CDR3 DNA sequence: TGTGCCAGCAGCTTATTGGCTGAAAGTACTGAGCAGTTCTTC.

V usage is TRBV10-3 and J usage is TRBJ1-2; 8 positions match TRBD1. This CDR3 has 14 residues. V lost 6 bases and J lost 12; bases outside the gene matches: 15. CDR1 is ENHRY and CDR2 is SYGVKD in the germline V gene. This chain's CDR3 is CAISQRGQGGEDTF. The CDR3 nucleotides read TGTGCCATCAGCCAACGAGGACAGGGAGGTGAAGACACCTTC.

This clone was counted only a few times. The genes are TRBV6-1 and TRBJ1-2; D might be TRBD1 (5 bases). CDR3 length: 15 residues. Germline CDR1 and CDR2: MNHNS and SASEGT. Trimming cost V 2 bases and J 4 bases, with 14 bases left between them. The CDR3 loop is CASSEKVGRAYGYTF. DNA for the CDR3: TGTGCCAGCAGTGAAAAAGTTGGCAGGGCCTATGGCTACACCTTC.